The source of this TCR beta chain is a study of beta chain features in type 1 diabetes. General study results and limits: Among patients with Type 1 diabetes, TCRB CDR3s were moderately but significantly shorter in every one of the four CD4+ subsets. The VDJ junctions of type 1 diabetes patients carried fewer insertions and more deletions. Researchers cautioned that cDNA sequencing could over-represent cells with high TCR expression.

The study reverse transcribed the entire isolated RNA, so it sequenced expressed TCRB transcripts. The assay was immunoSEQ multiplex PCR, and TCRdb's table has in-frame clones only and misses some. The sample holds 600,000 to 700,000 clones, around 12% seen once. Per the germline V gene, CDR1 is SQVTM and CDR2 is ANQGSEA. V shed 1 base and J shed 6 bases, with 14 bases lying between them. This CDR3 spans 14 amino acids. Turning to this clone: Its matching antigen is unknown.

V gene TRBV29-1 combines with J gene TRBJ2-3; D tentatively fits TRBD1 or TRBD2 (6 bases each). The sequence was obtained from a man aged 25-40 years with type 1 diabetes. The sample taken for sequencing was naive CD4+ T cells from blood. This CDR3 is CSVEGGAIYDTQYF. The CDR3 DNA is TGCAGCGTTGAAGGGGGGGCCATATATGATACGCAGTATTTT.